These T cell receptor beta chains were read from a single sample in a study of OX40 agonist ivuxolimab in advanced cancers. The assay was immunoSEQ multiplex PCR, and TCRdb's table has in-frame clones only and misses some. The table has approximately 70,000 clones, roughly 90% seen once; the top ten hold about 0.42%. Sequencing used CD4+ or CD8+ T cells sorted from blood, obtained in a trial of the OX40 agonist ivuxolimab. The receptors come from an adult with an advanced solid tumor such as melanoma, head and neck, liver or kidney cancer. The CDR3 runs from the conserved cysteine through the conserved F or W. The order of the fields is V gene, J gene, CDR3 protein.

v_call: TRBV6-5
j_call: TRBJ2-5
cdr3_aa: CASSYSQPYQETQYF

v_call: TRBV6-5
j_call: TRBJ1-2
cdr3_aa: CASGGTGVTMSYTF

v_call: TRBV6-4
j_call: TRBJ2-4
cdr3_aa: CASSDPDRAGDGQGIQYF

v_call: TRBV18
j_call: TRBJ1-3
cdr3_aa: CASSSSRQAASGNTIYF

v_call: TRBV27
j_call: TRBJ2-1
cdr3_aa: CASSAWTGGENEQFF

v_call: TRBV6-1
j_call: TRBJ2-7
cdr3_aa: CASSEGGGLYEQYF

v_call: TRBV18
j_call: TRBJ2-2
cdr3_aa: CASSPSQGRTGELFF

v_call: TRBV30
j_call: TRBJ2-2
cdr3_aa: CAWSVDLAAGELFF

v_call: TRBV5-1
j_call: TRBJ2-5
cdr3_aa: CASSLRTSGASAQETQYF

v_call: TRBV11-2
j_call: TRBJ2-7
cdr3_aa: CASSRGRERYEQYF

v_call: TRBV7-2
j_call: TRBJ2-5
cdr3_aa: CASSFWGAETQYF

v_call: TRBV30
j_call: TRBJ1-2
cdr3_aa: CAWSPGRLLGGYTF

v_call: TRBV25-1
j_call: TRBJ1-2
cdr3_aa: CASANQGGYGYTF

v_call: TRBV10-1
j_call: TRBJ2-7
cdr3_aa: CASSESWDGGSYEQYF

v_call: TRBV4-1
j_call: TRBJ1-5
cdr3_aa: CASSQVITTGTVSNQPQHF

v_call: TRBV14
j_call: TRBJ1-1
cdr3_aa: CASSRNRGNAEAFF

v_call: TRBV2
j_call: TRBJ2-7
cdr3_aa: CASYRATGGVYEQYF

v_call: TRBV4-1
j_call: TRBJ1-4
cdr3_aa: CASSQGTAKEKLFF

v_call: TRBV5-1
j_call: TRBJ2-1
cdr3_aa: CASSLIVEGEQFF

v_call: TRBV5-4
j_call: TRBJ2-2
cdr3_aa: CASSLSGDVAGELFF

v_call: TRBV20-1
j_call: TRBJ2-1
cdr3_aa: CSLLDLNEQFF

v_call: TRBV9
j_call: TRBJ2-3
cdr3_aa: CASSSRWGQARTDTQYF

v_call: TRBV7-2
j_call: TRBJ2-1
cdr3_aa: CASSLVLAGARNEQFF

v_call: TRBV5-4
j_call: TRBJ1-5
cdr3_aa: CASSEGGRGRFQPQHF

v_call: TRBV29-1
j_call: TRBJ2-5
cdr3_aa: CSVELVDRVYQETQYF

v_call: TRBV11-2
j_call: TRBJ2-1
cdr3_aa: CASSLVGTPYNEQFF

v_call: TRBV2
j_call: TRBJ2-6
cdr3_aa: CASSDSGANVLTF

v_call: TRBV4-1
j_call: TRBJ1-2
cdr3_aa: CASSQTTALLGYTF

v_call: TRBV6-4
j_call: TRBJ2-3
cdr3_aa: CASSDFPLGDTQYF

v_call: TRBV6-5
j_call: TRBJ2-1
cdr3_aa: CASSYLGGVGGNEQFF

v_call: TRBV6-1
j_call: TRBJ2-1
cdr3_aa: CASSRNPDNEQFF

v_call: TRBV11-3
j_call: TRBJ2-2
cdr3_aa: CASSFTATNTGELFF

v_call: TRBV10-3
j_call: TRBJ1-2
cdr3_aa: CAIRRTGNYGYTF

v_call: TRBV19
j_call: TRBJ2-1
cdr3_aa: CASIGGRGYNEQFF

v_call: TRBV7-8
j_call: TRBJ2-2
cdr3_aa: CASSSRTGDTGELFF

v_call: TRBV6-4
j_call: TRBJ2-2
cdr3_aa: CASSDRLSSGVSGELFF

v_call: TRBV6-5
j_call: TRBJ2-2
cdr3_aa: CAGGSGRTTGELFF

v_call: TRBV19
j_call: TRBJ2-2
cdr3_aa: CASSIFAAGSNTGELFF

v_call: TRBV7-2
j_call: TRBJ2-7
cdr3_aa: CASSLGSSGPPYEQYF

v_call: TRBV7-2
j_call: TRBJ2-7
cdr3_aa: CASSPGGAYEQYF

v_call: TRBV4-3
j_call: TRBJ2-3
cdr3_aa: CASSQDGVAVDTQYF

v_call: TRBV4-1
j_call: TRBJ1-6
cdr3_aa: CASSQDGRTGNSPLHF

v_call: TRBV7-6
j_call: TRBJ2-7
cdr3_aa: CASSPRYGGNGYEQYF